These 14 T cell receptor beta chains were all obtained from the same sample, sequenced in a study of vaccination and CD4 T cells after COVID-19. Cultured CD4+ T cells had their DNA profiled by the Oncomine TCR Beta short-read assay. TCRdb reprocessed the PCR reads via MiXCR and lists one record per CDR3 protein. The profile shows roughly 20,000 distinct CDR3 sequences, approximately 40% of them singletons. Described treatment: approximately nine-day PBMC culture with coronavirus spike peptide pools or control peptides (ViraFEST assay). These receptors' antigens are unknown. The sample consisted of CD4+ T cells from blood, cultured in vitro, taken after SARS-CoV-2 vaccination. The receptors stem from a human donor who had recovered from COVID-19.

This chain links TRBV21-1 with TRBJ2-7; the table's D call, TRBD1, has no DNA check behind it. TRBV21-1 is flagged as a pseudogene. CDR3 length: 14 amino acids. CDR3 region: CASSDRDSSYEQYF. The CDR3 region has the DNA TGTGCCAGCAGCGACAGGGACAGTTCCTACGAGCAGTACTTC.

The chain recombines TRBV20-1 with TRBJ2-3; 7 bases are shared with TRBD2. V trimming: 0 bases; J trimming: 9 bases; junction bases outside the gene matches: 12. CDR3 length equals 15 residues. CDR1 is DFQATT, CDR2 SNEGSKA, per germline (reference sequence). This CDR3 is CSARDSRSGLGTQYF. Here the CDR3 DNA reads TGCAGTGCTAGAGATTCTAGGTCAGGACTAGGGACGCAGTATTTT.

This clonotype has a handful of counts. This chain uses TRBV7-2 with TRBJ1-2, with a possible D match to TRBD1 (5 bases). V was trimmed by 4 bases and J by 4 bases, leaving 16 bases between them. The CDR3 spans 15 residues. Looked up from germline, CDR1 is SGHTA and CDR2 is FQGNSA. CDR3: CASSSNGGMVYGYTF. Here the CDR3 DNA reads TGTGCCAGCAGCTCCAACGGGGGGATGGTCTATGGCTACACCTTC.

This clonotype was seen a handful of times. In DNA, the CDR3 is TGTGCCAGCAGCTTACTAGCGGGAGCCTACAATGAGCAGTTCTTC. The encoded protein is CASSLLAGAYNEQFF. The rearrangement joins TRBV11-3 to TRBJ2-1; 10 bases are a match to TRBD2. The CDR3 is made up of 15 amino acids. Germline CDR1 and CDR2: SGHNT and YENEEA. The trim removed 2 bases at V and 2 bases at J, leaving 0 bases unmatched. Full variable domain (outside the CDR3, taken from reference TRBV11-3 and TRBJ2-1): EAGVVQSPRYKIIEKKQPVAFWCNPISGHNTLYWYLQNLGQGPELLIRYENEEAVDDSQLPKDRFSAERLKGVDSTLKIQPAELGDSAVYLCASSLLAGAYNEQFFGPGTRLTVL.

The genes are TRBV20-1 and TRBJ2-1; either TRBD1 or TRBD2 may supply D (5 bases each). The CDR3 has 14 amino acids. V gave up 3 bases and J gave up 1 base, with 10 bases separating them. Germline CDR1 reads DFQATT; CDR2 reads SNEGSKA (reference sequence). CDR3 sequence reads: CSARGRASYNEQFF. In DNA form, the CDR3 reads TGCAGTGCTAGGGGGCGGGCTTCCTACAATGAGCAGTTCTTC.

Here the CDR3 DNA reads TGTGCCAGCAATTTGGCGACAGATACGCAGTATTTT. It yields the protein CASNLATDTQYF. This sequence joins TRBV2 and TRBJ2-3; no firm D call. Trimming removed 7 bases from V and 3 bases from J, with 8 bases in between. The CDR3 has 12 amino acids. Germline-derived CDR1 and CDR2 are SNHLY and FYNNEI.

The CDR3, as DNA: TGTGCCAGCAGCTTACCGTCTGTCCGGGAGGGTCACAACACTGAAGCTTTCTTT. Protein sequence: CASSLPSVREGHNTEAFF. The chain is built from TRBV7-9 and TRBJ1-1; D is unclear. This CDR3 spans 18 amino acids. Trimming stripped 2 bases from V and 2 bases from J, with 21 bases between. Germline CDR1 is SEHNR and CDR2 is FQNEAQ (reference sequence). Full variable domain (rest looked up from reference TRBV7-9 and TRBJ1-1): DTGVSQNPRHKITKRGQNVTFRCDPISEHNRLYWYRQTLGQGPEFLTYFQNEAQLEKSRLLSDRFSAERPKGSFSTLEIQRTEQGDSAMYLCASSLPSVREGHNTEAFFGQGTRLTVV.

Only a few counts were recorded for this clonotype. The chain is built from TRBV27 and TRBJ2-5; D gene unclear. V lost 0 bases, J lost 2 bases, and 4 bases lay in between. The CDR3 spans 13 residues. Germline values: CDR1 MNHEY, CDR2 SMNVEV (reference sequence). CDR3 loop: CASSLSGQETQYF. Here the CDR3 DNA reads TGTGCCAGCAGTTTATCGGGGCAAGAGACCCAGTACTTC.

This clonotype appeared a few times. This rearrangement joins TRBV5-8 to TRBJ2-5; 8 bases are shared with TRBD2. This CDR3 is 17 amino acids long. Looked up from germline, CDR1 is SGHTS and CDR2 is YDEGEE. With V trimmed by 4 bases and J by 3 bases, 14 bases remained unmatched. Here the CDR3 DNA reads TGTGCCAGCAGCACCCGGGTAGGGGCGGGAGGTAAAGAGACCCAGTACTTC. Amino acid sequence: CASSTRVGAGGKETQYF.

Within the sample, this clonotype is large (0.1 to 1%). The chain combines TRBV20-1 with TRBJ2-2; 9 nucleotides agree with TRBD2. The CDR3 runs 15 residues. The J segment lost 6 bases and the V segment lost 2 bases, leaving 7 bases of the junction unmatched. Per the germline V gene, CDR1 is DFQATT and CDR2 is SNEGSKA (reference sequence). The CDR3 DNA is TGCAGTGCTAGACCTAGCGGGGTGGTTCCCGGGGAGCTGTTTTTT. This gives the protein CSARPSGVVPGELFF.

The chain couples TRBV20-1 to TRBJ2-3, with 14 bases matching TRBD2. V dropped 6 bases and J dropped 0; count of bases not matched to a gene: 11. CDR3 length equals 18 residues. Germline V gene data show CDR1 as DFQATT and CDR2 as SNEGSKA (reference sequence). Written as DNA, the CDR3 is TGCAGTGCCACAACATCGACTAGCGGGGGGGCTAGCACAGATACGCAGTATTTT. This encodes CSATTSTSGGASTDTQYF.

The sample holds a few counts of this clonotype. The chain links TRBV4-2 to TRBJ1-2; 11 bases map to TRBD1. Germline V gives CDR1 LGHNA, CDR2 YNFKEQ. The trim removed 4 bases at V and 6 bases at J, leaving 7 bases unmatched. The length of the CDR3 is 15 residues. CDR3 coding DNA: TGTGCCAGCAGCCCGCCGGGACAGGGGGGGGATGGCTACACCTTC. This sequence encodes CASSPPGQGGDGYTF.

This clonotype has a single count. This chain joins TRBV7-9 and TRBJ2-5; a possible D gene is TRBD1 (6 bases). V dropped 5 bases and J dropped 2 bases, with 18 bases sitting between them. Per germline, CDR1 SEHNR and CDR2 FQNEAQ (reference sequence). The length of the CDR3 is 16 residues. Written as DNA, the CDR3 is TGTGCCAGCAGCCCCGGAAGGACAGCCCGACAAGAGACCCAGTACTTC. Translating it yields CASSPGRTARQETQYF.

In nucleotides, the CDR3 is TGTGCCAGCAGTCGGGGGGGACAGCCCCAGCATTTT. It is translated as CASSRGGQPQHF. This chain uses TRBV6-1 with TRBJ1-5; D is perhaps TRBD1 (5 bases). Per germline, CDR1 MNHNS and CDR2 SASEGT. The CDR3 length is 12 residues. The ends were cut back, 5 bases at V and 7 bases at J, with 9 bases in the middle.